Below, 19 T cell receptor beta chains from the same sample are listed, as sequenced in a study of OX40 agonist ivuxolimab in advanced cancers. Measured with immunoSEQ multiplex PCR; TCRdb has only the in-frame clones, and not every one. Of tens of thousands of clones listed, roughly nine tenths are singletons. Source: CD4+ or CD8+ T cells sorted from blood, taken in a trial of the OX40 agonist ivuxolimab. These receptors came from an adult with an advanced solid tumor such as melanoma, head and neck, liver or kidney cancer.

The V call is TRBV10-3, the J call TRBJ2-3; tentatively, D is TRBD1 (6 bases). V dropped 0 bases and J dropped 0 bases, with 13 bases sitting between them. The length of the CDR3 is 17 residues. Germline V gives CDR1 ENHRY, CDR2 SYGVKD. The DNA for the CDR3 is TGTGCCATCAGTGAGTCGACGGGACACTCTAGCACAGATACGCAGTATTTT. Its translation is CAISESTGHSSTDTQYF.

This chain uses TRBV29-1 with TRBJ1-1; 7 nucleotides line up with TRBD1. V dropped 7 bases and J dropped 5; count of bases not matched to a gene: 7. CDR3 size: 12 residues. CDR1 is SQVTM, CDR2 ANQGSEA, per germline. CDR3 in amino acids: CSADRYETEAFF. The CDR3 DNA reads TGCAGCGCGGACAGGTATGAGACTGAAGCTTTCTTT. Complete variable domain (other parts from reference TRBV29-1 and TRBJ1-1): SAVISQKPSRDICQRGTSLTIQCQVDSQVTMMFWYRQQPGQSLTLIATANQGSEATYESGFVIDKFPISRPNLTFSTLTVSNMSPEDSSIYLCSADRYETEAFFGQGTRLTVV.

V usage is TRBV9 and J usage is TRBJ2-6; the D is unclear. V lost 4 bases and J 1 base, leaving 6 bases between the germline ends. The CDR3 has 14 residues. CDR1 SGDLS and CDR2 YYNGEE come from the germline V gene. The CDR3 nucleotides are TGTGCCAGCAGCTCCCTGTCTGGGGCCAACGTCCTGACTTTC. Protein sequence: CASSSLSGANVLTF.

This clone has just a few counts. The V call is TRBV7-3, the J call TRBJ1-1, with 9 bases that match TRBD1. In germline, CDR1 is SGHTA, CDR2 FQGTGA. This CDR3 spans 17 amino acids. The V segment lost 5 bases and the J segment 4 bases; nucleotides outside the gene matches: 14. CDR3 residues: CASSPAGQGRVGTEAFF. The CDR3, as DNA: TGTGCCAGCAGCCCGGCGGGACAGGGTCGAGTAGGCACTGAAGCTTTCTTT.

CDR3 protein: CASSAISGSGETQYF. The DNA for the CDR3 is TGTGCCAGCAGCGCGATTAGCGGAAGCGGGGAGACCCAGTACTTC. This chain connects TRBV9 to TRBJ2-5, with D possibly TRBD2 on 6 matching bases. The CDR3 is made up of 15 amino acids. The germline gives CDR1 SGDLS, CDR2 YYNGEE. Trimming left V 3 bases short and J 5 bases short, with 17 bases between.

V usage is TRBV6-1 and J usage is TRBJ1-5; D gene unclear. Per germline, CDR1 MNHNS and CDR2 SASEGT. The length of the CDR3 is 14 residues. V was cut by 10 bases and J by 0 bases, with 13 bases left in between. CDR3 sequence reads: CAITTRYSNQPQHF. CDR3 bases: TGTGCCATTACCACACGGTATAGCAATCAGCCCCAGCATTTT.

Regarding this clone: The sample has other DNA sequences that encode this CDR3 too. The rearrangement joins TRBV4-3 to TRBJ2-2; D ambiguous. The CDR3 loop spans 16 amino acids. Trimming took off 0 bases at V and 0 bases at J, with 8 bases between the two ends. Germline-derived CDR1 and CDR2 are LGHNA and YSLEER. The CDR3 here is CASSQEGYSNTGELFF. In DNA, the CDR3 is TGCGCCAGCAGCCAAGAAGGCTACTCGAACACCGGGGAGCTGTTTTTT.

This chain connects TRBV11-2 to TRBJ1-2, with no clear D. This CDR3 is 13 amino acids long. Trimming took off 5 bases at V and 2 bases at J, with 9 bases between the two ends. CDR1 and CDR2 (germline): SGHAT, FQNNGV. CDR3 loop: CASSTYGNYGYTF. For the CDR3, the DNA is TGTGCCAGCAGCACATATGGGAACTATGGCTACACCTTC.

The rearrangement uses TRBV12-5 and TRBJ1-6, with 8 bases fitting TRBD1. Germline V gives CDR1 LGHNT, CDR2 FRNRAP. The CDR3 runs 16 residues. V dropped 0 bases and J dropped 5; count of bases not matched to a gene: 3. CDR3 nucleotide sequence: TGTGCTAGTGGTTTGGTACAGGGGGGTAATAATTCACCCCTCCACTTT. It encodes CASGLVQGGNNSPLHF.

This clone has only one observation. The chain couples TRBV9 to TRBJ1-3; D gene ambiguous. Germline V gene data show CDR1 as SGDLS and CDR2 as YYNGEE. The CDR3 runs to 14 residues. V gave up 0 bases and J gave up 0 bases, with 4 bases separating them. The CDR3 DNA reads as TGTGCCAGCAGCGTAGCTCGCTCTGGAAACACCATATATTTT. It encodes CASSVARSGNTIYF.

The chain has TRBV30 and TRBJ1-1, with D tentatively TRBD1 (5 bases). The CDR3 extends over 13 amino acids. V was shortened by 0 bases and J by 6 bases, with 11 bases between the two germline ends. The V gene's germline CDR1 is GTSNPN and CDR2 SVGIG (reference sequence). The CDR3, as DNA: TGTGCCTGGAGTGTACAGGTACTACCTGAAGCTTTCTTT. Translation gives CAWSVQVLPEAFF. Looking up the rest from reference TRBV30 and TRBJ1-1 gives the full variable domain: SQTIHQWPATLVQPVGSPLSLECTVEGTSNPNLYWYRQAAGRGLQLLFYSVGIGQISSEVPQNLSASRPQDRQFILSSKKLLLSDSGFYLCAWSVQVLPEAFFGQGTRLTVV.

V gene TRBV6-5 combines with J gene TRBJ2-7, with TRBD1 identical over 11 bases. Germline loops: CDR1 MNHEY, CDR2 SVGAGI. V lost 6 bases, J lost 2 bases, and 6 bases stayed unmatched. The CDR3 is made up of 15 amino acids. Here the CDR3 reads CASRGDRGDPYEQYF. In DNA form, the CDR3 reads TGTGCCAGCAGGGGGGACAGGGGGGACCCCTACGAGCAGTACTTC.

This clone was counted once. The chain uses TRBV4-2 and TRBJ1-5; D unclear. V was shortened by 4 bases and J by 1 base, with 11 bases between the two germline ends. The germline V gene has CDR1 LGHNA and CDR2 YNFKEQ. CDR3 length: 15 residues. CDR3 loop: CASSRALDSNQPQHF. The CDR3 nucleotides are TGTGCCAGCAGCCGCGCCCTGGACAGCAATCAGCCCCAGCATTTT.

This clone was counted a few times. The rearrangement uses TRBV15 and TRBJ1-6; tentative D call: TRBD1 (6 bases). The germline V gene encodes CDR1 LNHNV and CDR2 YYDKDF (reference sequence). V was shortened by 0 bases and J by 10 bases, with 10 bases between the two germline ends. This CDR3 contains 14 residues. The CDR3 loop is CATSRDRGGSPLHF. The CDR3, as DNA: TGTGCCACCAGCAGAGACAGGGGTGGGTCACCCCTCCACTTT.

V gene TRBV15 combines with J gene TRBJ1-5; D might be TRBD1 (6 bases). Germline loops: CDR1 LNHNV, CDR2 YYDKDF (reference sequence). There are 16 residues in the CDR3. Trimming took off 1 base at V and 4 bases at J, with 14 bases between the two ends. CDR3 in DNA: TGTGCCACCAGCAGAGGGGGGGCCAACGAGAATCAGCCCCAGCATTTT. It codes for CATSRGGANENQPQHF.

The chain has TRBV6-1 and TRBJ2-5; 10 bases align to TRBD1. The germline V gene encodes CDR1 MNHNS and CDR2 SASEGT. With V trimmed by 1 base and J by 3 bases, 8 bases remained unmatched. CDR3 size: 17 residues. Here the CDR3 reads CASSEVGTGASKETQYF. As DNA, the CDR3 is TGTGCCAGCAGTGAAGTTGGGACAGGGGCTTCGAAAGAGACCCAGTACTTC.

The V call is TRBV9, the J call TRBJ1-5, with 9 positions matching TRBD1. The trim removed 2 bases at V and 6 bases at J, leaving 18 bases unmatched. Per the germline V gene, CDR1 is SGDLS and CDR2 is YYNGEE. The CDR3 loop spans 19 amino acids. The CDR3 sequence: CASSVPTAGRDREFQPQHF. For the CDR3, the DNA is TGTGCCAGCAGCGTCCCCACGGCTGGACGGGACAGGGAGTTTCAGCCCCAGCATTTT.

This chain uses TRBV7-8 with TRBJ2-5, with 7 bases that match TRBD1. With 4 bases clipped from V and 1 base from J, the junction kept 3 bases outside the gene matches. This CDR3 region has 14 residues. Germline V gene sequence: CDR1 SGHVS, CDR2 FQNEAQ. CDR3 region: CASSWGTAQETQYF. The CDR3 nucleotides read TGTGCCAGCAGCTGGGGGACAGCCCAAGAGACCCAGTACTTC. Based on the CDR3 plus reference TRBV7-8 and TRBJ2-5, the full variable domain is GAGVSQSPRYKVAKRGQDVALRCDPISGHVSLFWYQQALGQGPEFLTYFQNEAQLDKSGLPSDRFFAERPEGSVSTLKIQRTQQEDSAVYLCASSWGTAQETQYFGPGTRLLVL.

The chain couples TRBV29-1 to TRBJ2-2; maybe TRBD1 (5 bases). This CDR3 is built from 16 residues. CDR1 and CDR2 (germline): SQVTM, ANQGSEA. Trimming shortened V by 7 bases and J by 1 base, and 19 bases separated the two germline ends. DNA for the CDR3: TGCAGCGCTCTTTCACAGGCTCTGGGGAACACCGGGGAGCTGTTTTTT. Translating it yields CSALSQALGNTGELFF.